These 4 T cell receptor beta chains came from one sample sequenced in a study of beta chain features in type 1 diabetes. Their specific antigens are unknown. Study outcomes and limitations: In every one of the four CD4+ subsets, TCRB CDR3s were moderately but significantly shorter in Type 1 diabetes patients.

Sequencing targeted expressed TCRB transcripts, as all isolated RNA had been reverse transcribed. Sequencing was performed with immunoSEQ multiplex PCR; in TCRdb, only in-frame clones are kept and a portion is missing. The sample includes about 170,000 clones, under 9.5% of them seen just once. Sequencing was done on a sample of central memory CD4+ T cells from blood. These TCRs come from a man aged 18 to 35 with type 1 diabetes.

This clone was seen a handful of times. This rearrangement joins TRBV18 to TRBJ2-5; D might be TRBD2 (5 bases). This CDR3 is 14 amino acids long. The V and J ends lost 2 bases and 0 bases respectively, with 7 bases between them. CDR1 KGHSH and CDR2 LQKENI come from the germline V gene. This CDR3 is CASSPMGDQETQYF. The CDR3 DNA sequence: TGTGCCAGCTCACCAATGGGAGACCAAGAGACCCAGTACTTC.

This clone appeared many times. The V and J genes are TRBV5-4 and TRBJ2-2, with unresolved D. Germline CDR1 SGHNT, CDR2 YYREEE (reference sequence). The length of the CDR3 is 11 residues. Trimming stripped 1 base from V and 9 bases from J, with 4 bases between. CDR3 in amino acids: CASSLLWELFF. The CDR3, as DNA: TGTGCCAGCAGCTTGCTCTGGGAGCTGTTTTTT. Complete variable domain (other parts from reference TRBV5-4 and TRBJ2-2): ETGVTQSPTHLIKTRGQQVTLRCSSQSGHNTVSWYQQALGQGPQFIFQYYREEENGRGNFPPRFSGLQFPNYSSELNVNALELDDSALYLCASSLLWELFFGEGSRLTVL.

The rearrangement links TRBV13 to TRBJ2-7; TRBD2 matches 9 bases. This CDR3 is 13 amino acids long. V lost 2 bases to trimming and J lost 10 bases; unmatched junction nucleotides: 6. Germline V gene data show CDR1 as PRHDT and CDR2 as FYEKMQ (reference sequence). CDR3 bases: TGTGCCAGCAGCTTACTTAGCGGGAGCACTCAGTACTTC. This encodes CASSLLSGSTQYF.

This chain uses TRBV2 with TRBJ2-7; the D is unclear. The ends were cut back, 3 bases at V and 2 bases at J, with 5 bases in the middle. CDR3 size: 12 residues. The germline gives CDR1 SNHLY, CDR2 FYNNEI. CDR3 sequence (DNA): TGTGCCAGCAGTGATCCAGCCTACGAGCAGTACTTC. It yields the protein CASSDPAYEQYF. Full variable domain (rest looked up from reference TRBV2 and TRBJ2-7): EPEVTQTPSHQVTQMGQEVILRCVPISNHLYFYWYRQILGQKVEFLVSFYNNEISEKSEIFDDQFSVERPDGSNFTLKIRSTKLEDSAMYFCASSDPAYEQYFGPGTRLTVT.